A single sample is the source of the 19 T cell receptor beta chains below, sequenced in a study of radiotherapy plus CTLA-4 blockade in lung cancer. Method: immunoSEQ multiplex PCR; TCRdb's copy keeps in-frame clones and lacks some. The repertoire holds over 80,000 clones, with around 83% as singletons. The sequencing here drew on peripheral blood, taken from a patient treated with radiotherapy plus ipilimumab. These receptors were collected from a human donor with non-small cell lung cancer who had stable disease on radiotherapy plus ipilimumab.

The chain combines TRBV28 with TRBJ2-7; D is perhaps TRBD1 or TRBD2 (6 bases each). The V end was cut by 5 bases, the J end by 7 bases, with 18 bases between. Germline lookup yields CDR1 MDHEN and CDR2 SYDVKM. CDR3 length: 14 residues. The CDR3 DNA sequence: TGTGCCAGCAGTGTATCCCCCTTAGGGGGGGAGCAGTACTTC. Translating it yields CASSVSPLGGEQYF.

The rearrangement uses TRBV6-5 and TRBJ2-1; D unclear. CDR1 MNHEY and CDR2 SVGAGI come from the germline V gene. The CDR3 is 13 residues long. Trimming removed 2 bases from V and 8 bases from J, with 10 bases in between. CDR3 in DNA: TGTGCCAGCAGTTACCAAATAAACTATGAGCAGTTCTTC. Translating gives CASSYQINYEQFF.

The chain has TRBV18 and TRBJ2-2; 11 bases align to TRBD1. This CDR3 is 15 amino acids long. The germline V gene encodes CDR1 KGHSH and CDR2 LQKENI. Germline trimming cut 3 bases from V and 3 bases from J; bases unmatched to any gene: 0. The CDR3 DNA is TGTGCCAGCTCACCGGGACAGGGGGACACCGGGGAGCTGTTTTTT. Protein sequence: CASSPGQGDTGELFF.

V usage is TRBV7-8 and J usage is TRBJ2-5; possibly TRBD1 for D (6 bases). Germline-derived CDR1 and CDR2 are SGHVS and FQNEAQ. The CDR3 contains 15 residues. Trimming cost V 5 bases and J 2 bases, with 15 bases left between them. CDR3 region: CASSARTAVQETQYF. CDR3 nucleotides: TGTGCCAGCAGCGCTCGGACAGCCGTTCAAGAGACCCAGTACTTC.

The chain uses TRBV4-1 and TRBJ1-4; 8 nucleotides line up with TRBD1. Germline V CDR1 and CDR2: MGHRA, YSYEKL. The CDR3 is made up of 16 amino acids. After removal of 4 bases from V and 8 bases from J, the junction contained 12 bases not matched to a gene. Here the CDR3 reads CASSLRSTGEDEKLFF. The CDR3, as DNA: TGCGCCAGCAGCCTTAGATCGACAGGGGAAGACGAAAAACTGTTTTTT.

This clone appeared a single time. The rearrangement links TRBV19 to TRBJ2-4; TRBD2 matches 7 bases. The CDR3 consists of 15 residues. V lost 4 bases, J lost 6 bases, and 9 bases stayed unmatched. Looked up from germline, CDR1 is LNHDA and CDR2 is SQIVND (reference sequence). CDR3: CASSTHLGGGNIQYF. The CDR3 DNA reads as TGTGCCAGTAGTACCCACCTGGGCGGGGGAAACATTCAGTACTTC. Complete variable domain (other parts from reference TRBV19 and TRBJ2-4): DGGITQSPKYLFRKEGQNVTLSCEQNLNHDAMYWYRQDPGQGLRLIYYSQIVNDFQKGDIAEGYSVSREKKESFPLTVTSAQKNPTAFYLCASSTHLGGGNIQYFGAGTRLSVL.

The chain combines TRBV5-4 with TRBJ2-3, with 13 bases identical to TRBD2. The V gene end was trimmed by 4 bases and the J gene end by 0 bases; junction bases not matched to a gene: 2. The CDR3 runs 16 residues. CDR1 is SGHNT, CDR2 YYREEE, per germline (reference sequence). The CDR3: CASSKGLAGSTDTQYF. DNA of the CDR3: TGTGCCAGCAGCAAGGGACTAGCGGGAAGCACAGATACGCAGTATTTT.

The genes are TRBV11-3 and TRBJ2-2; TRBD2 matches at 7 bases. Trimming at V came to 0 bases and at J to 0 bases, leaving 4 bases not matched to a gene. Germline CDR1 is SGHNT and CDR2 is YENEEA. The CDR3 is 17 residues long. The CDR3 reads CASSLDSTSPNTGELFF. Here the CDR3 DNA reads TGTGCCAGCAGCTTAGATTCGACTAGCCCGAACACCGGGGAGCTGTTTTTT.

V gene TRBV7-6 combines with J gene TRBJ2-1, with 7 bases matching TRBD2. This CDR3 is built from 16 residues. Germline lookup yields CDR1 SGHVS and CDR2 FNYEAQ. After removal of 2 bases from V and 3 bases from J, the junction contained 7 bases not matched to a gene. CDR3 amino acids: CASSLNTGRDYNEQFF. CDR3 DNA sequence: TGTGCCAGCAGCTTAAATACGGGGAGGGACTACAATGAGCAGTTCTTC.

The chain employs TRBV2 and TRBJ2-2; the D gene is possibly TRBD1 (8 bases). CDR1 is SNHLY and CDR2 is FYNNEI in the germline V gene. CDR3 length: 14 residues. V was shortened by 11 bases and J by 6 bases, with 19 bases between the two germline ends. The CDR3 reads CASQGAGRAGELFF. The DNA for the CDR3 is TGTGCCTCCCAGGGGGCAGGGAGGGCCGGGGAGCTGTTTTTT.

The CDR3 protein is CAWSGDRNTEAFF. The CDR3 region has the DNA TGTGCCTGGAGTGGGGACCGGAACACTGAAGCTTTCTTT. The genes are TRBV30 and TRBJ1-1; possible D gene TRBD1, 5 bases. Germline CDR1 GTSNPN, CDR2 SVGIG (reference sequence). Trimming stripped 1 base from V and 1 base from J, with 7 bases between. The CDR3 totals 13 residues.

The gene calls are TRBV9 and TRBJ1-1; 7 bases map to TRBD1. Germline assignment: CDR1 SGDLS and CDR2 YYNGEE. The CDR3 runs 14 residues. V dropped 5 bases and J dropped 0; count of bases not matched to a gene: 4. In DNA, the CDR3 is TGTGCCAGCAGATCTCAGGGGGTGAACACTGAAGCTTTCTTT. Translation: CASRSQGVNTEAFF.

This chain joins TRBV30 and TRBJ1-5; no clear D. Trimming took off 2 bases at V and 0 bases at J, with 8 bases between the two ends. From germline, CDR1 is GTSNPN and CDR2 SVGIG (reference sequence). This CDR3 has 14 amino acids. CDR3 in amino acids: CAWSKKGSNQPQHF. The CDR3 bases are TGTGCCTGGAGTAAAAAGGGTAGCAATCAGCCCCAGCATTTT.

This chain connects TRBV7-9 to TRBJ2-7; D ambiguous. Trimming took 3 bases from V and 2 from J, leaving 14 bases between them. The CDR3 is 15 amino acids. Germline values: CDR1 SEHNR, CDR2 FQNEAQ (reference sequence). The CDR3 region has the DNA TGTGCCAGCAGCTTTGCTCGGAACCCCACCTACGAGCAGTACTTC. Protein: CASSFARNPTYEQYF.

This chain links TRBV5-4 with TRBJ1-4, with 8 bases matching TRBD1. V shed 6 bases and J 3 bases; nucleotides not matched to a gene: 4. Germline assignment: CDR1 SGHNT and CDR2 YYREEE (reference sequence). The CDR3 spans 14 residues. As DNA, the CDR3 is TGTGCCAGCACCTTACAGGGGGCTAATGAAAAACTGTTTTTT. Amino acids: CASTLQGANEKLFF.

V and J are TRBV5-4 and TRBJ2-7, with 14 bases that match TRBD2. With 4 bases clipped from V and 4 bases from J, the junction kept 4 bases outside the gene matches. Germline CDR1 is SGHNT and CDR2 is YYREEE (reference sequence). The CDR3 totals 15 residues. CDR3 nucleotides: TGTGCCAGCAGCCGGACTAGCGGGGGGACTTACGAGCAGTACTTC. Its protein product is CASSRTSGGTYEQYF.

CDR3 in amino acids: CASSQGWGTSEKLFF. The CDR3 DNA follows: TGTGCCAGCAGCCAAGGATGGGGGACGAGTGAAAAACTGTTTTTT. The V and J genes are TRBV14 and TRBJ1-4; D perhaps matches TRBD1 (5 bases). This CDR3 has 15 amino acids. Trimming cost V 1 base and J 7 bases, with 13 bases left between them. Germline V CDR1 and CDR2: SGHDN, FVKESK.

The V gene is TRBV9, the J gene TRBJ2-7; 9 nucleotides line up with TRBD1. The trim removed 3 bases at V and 2 bases at J, leaving 3 bases unmatched. Germline V gene sequence: CDR1 SGDLS, CDR2 YYNGEE. The CDR3 has 14 residues. The CDR3 DNA reads TGTGCCAGCAGCGCCCGACAGGGGGCCTACGAGCAGTACTTC. It translates to CASSARQGAYEQYF.

CDR3 sequence reads: CASSYAGQFTEAFF. DNA of the CDR3: TGTGCCAGCAGTTACGCGGGACAGTTCACTGAAGCTTTCTTT. This chain connects TRBV6-5 to TRBJ1-1; 7 bases are shared with TRBD1. The germline CDR1 and CDR2 sequences are MNHEY and SVGAGI. With V trimmed by 2 bases and J by 4 bases, 4 bases remained unmatched. The CDR3 consists of 14 residues.